The 12 T cell receptor beta chains in this list originate from one sample, sequenced in a study of T cells in Graves' hyperthyroidism and ophthalmopathy. It was RNA transcripts that yielded the amplified TCR beta CDR3 regions. The TCR CDR3 was amplified in a first-round RT-PCR using the HTBI primer set. From the multiplex PCR reads, TCRdb called clonotypes with MiXCR, one entry per CDR3 protein. The table includes fewer than 350,000 distinct CDR3 sequences, around 15% detected once. The source material was blood. The receptors were gathered from a woman in her 50s with Graves' hyperthyroidism that later progressed to Graves' ophthalmopathy.

The chain employs TRBV9 and TRBJ2-2; 11 bases match TRBD2. The CDR3 sequence is 17 residues long. V shed 4 bases and J 4 bases; nucleotides not matched to a gene: 9. Germline lookup yields CDR1 SGDLS and CDR2 YYNGEE. DNA of the CDR3: TGTGCCAGCAGCCCAAGTCCCGGGACTAGCGGCACCGGGGAGCTGTTTTTT. This translates into CASSPSPGTSGTGELFF.

This clonotype was detected ten times or more. V and J are TRBV18 and TRBJ2-1; D is unresolved. This CDR3 has 14 residues. V lost 0 bases and J 7 bases, leaving 10 bases between the germline ends. CDR1 is KGHSH and CDR2 is LQKENI in the germline V gene. The CDR3, as DNA: TGTGCCAGCTCACCACCGGAAACCCAGAATGAGCAGTTCTTC. This encodes CASSPPETQNEQFF.

This clonotype was found a few times. The CDR3 sequence: CASSFSGGYTF. The CDR3 region has the DNA TGTGCCAGCAGCTTTTCAGGGGGCTACACCTTC. The chain recombines TRBV7-9 with TRBJ1-2; a possible D gene is TRBD1 (5 bases). Trimming pared 3 bases from V and 8 bases from J, leaving 7 bases between. This CDR3 comprises 11 residues. Per the germline V gene, CDR1 is SEHNR and CDR2 is FQNEAQ (reference sequence). The whole variable domain, filled in from reference TRBV7-9 and TRBJ1-2, reads DTGVSQNPRHKITKRGQNVTFRCDPISEHNRLYWYRQTLGQGPEFLTYFQNEAQLEKSRLLSDRFSAERPKGSFSTLEIQRTEQGDSAMYLCASSFSGGYTFGSGTRLTVV.

The rearrangement joins TRBV20-1 to TRBJ2-3, with D perhaps matching TRBD2 (6 bases). Germline CDR1 is DFQATT and CDR2 is SNEGSKA (reference sequence). The CDR3 is 14 residues long. The V and J ends lost 3 bases and 0 bases respectively, with 10 bases between them. CDR3: CSASMGTSTDTQYF. The CDR3 DNA reads TGCAGTGCTAGTATGGGGACTAGCACAGATACGCAGTATTTT.

The chain links TRBV7-3 to TRBJ2-2, with TRBD2 identical over 9 bases. Germline V CDR1 and CDR2: SGHTA, FQGTGA. V shed 4 bases and J 4 bases; nucleotides not matched to a gene: 7. The CDR3 consists of 16 residues. The CDR3 sequence is CASSSPGLAVTGELFF. The CDR3 nucleotides read TGTGCCAGCAGCTCCCCGGGACTAGCCGTCACCGGGGAGCTGTTTTTT.

In this sample, this clonotype turned up many times. The chain combines TRBV29-1 with TRBJ2-2; D unresolved. The V gene's germline CDR1 is SQVTM and CDR2 ANQGSEA. This CDR3 spans 10 amino acids. Trimming removed 7 bases at V and 5 bases at J, with 5 bases between. CDR3 protein: CSALTGELFF. The DNA for the CDR3 is TGCAGCGCTCTAACCGGGGAGCTGTTTTTT.

Ten or more counts support this clonotype. The chain couples TRBV12-5 to TRBJ2-7; 7 bases map to TRBD1. J was trimmed by 0 bases and V by 10 bases; bases with no gene match: 6. This CDR3 spans 13 amino acids. The germline V gene encodes CDR1 LGHNT and CDR2 FRNRAP. CDR3 nucleotide sequence: TGTGCTACCTCAAGGGGGCGCTCCTACGAGCAGTACTTC. Its protein is CATSRGRSYEQYF.

This clonotype appeared a few times. Compared with germline, one end of the junction differs, possibly owing to a read error. The V and J genes are TRBV28 and TRBJ2-5; 7 bases align to TRBD1. Germline V gene data show CDR1 as MDHEN and CDR2 as SYDVKM. The CDR3 loop spans 16 amino acids. DNA of the CDR3: TGTGCCAGCAGTCGAACCACGGGACAGAACCAAGAGGCCCAGTACTTC. Its translation: CASSRTTGQNQEAQYF.

This clonotype occurred many times. V is TRBV20-1 and J is TRBJ2-7; D remains ambiguous. The length of the CDR3 is 12 residues. The V gene's germline CDR1 is DFQATT and CDR2 SNEGSKA (reference sequence). V dropped 3 bases and J dropped 3 bases, with 9 bases sitting between them. The CDR3 coding sequence is TGCAGTGCTAGTGACCGCAGCTACGAGCAGTACTTC. Translation: CSASDRSYEQYF.

This clonotype showed up many times. The rearrangement links TRBV7-6 to TRBJ1-5, with TRBD1 matching over 7 bases. V trimming: 1 base; J trimming: 1 base; junction bases outside the gene matches: 4. Per the germline V gene, CDR1 is SGHVS and CDR2 is FNYEAQ. The CDR3 consists of 16 residues. The CDR3 sequence is CASSLGQGLSNQPQHF. CDR3 nucleotide sequence: TGTGCCAGCAGCTTAGGACAGGGACTAAGCAATCAGCCCCAGCATTTT.

At least ten counts were recorded for this clonotype. The chain has TRBV20-1 and TRBJ1-5, with D unresolved. This CDR3 comprises 15 residues. CDR1 and CDR2 from the germline V gene are DFQATT and SNEGSKA (reference sequence). V was pared by 0 bases and J by 3 bases, with 12 bases between. Written as DNA, the CDR3 is TGCAGTGCTAGAGATCCTGGTCTTTTCAATCAGCCCCAGCATTTT. Translated: CSARDPGLFNQPQHF.

The table lists this clonotype with a few counts. J is TRBJ1-4 and V is TRBV24-1; maybe TRBD1 (6 bases). This CDR3 contains 16 residues. Trimming took off 3 bases at V and 4 bases at J, with 14 bases between the two ends. Germline CDR1 KGHDR, CDR2 SFDVKD. CDR3 in amino acids: CATSDAQGGINEKLFF. DNA for the CDR3: TGTGCCACCAGTGATGCCCAAGGGGGGATTAATGAAAAACTGTTTTTT.